This TCR beta chain was recorded in a study of patients and donors after allogeneic stem cell transplantation. TCRdb reprocessed the RT-PCR reads with MiXCR, giving one entry per CDR3 protein. The sample carries about 150,000 distinct CDR3 sequences, about two fifths recorded once. This clonotype was counted a few times. The V gene's germline CDR1 is MNHNS and CDR2 SASEGT. V lost 5 bases, J lost 2 bases, and 6 bases stayed unmatched. This CDR3 is 15 amino acids long. The receptor comes from a human donor who was either an allogeneic HSCT recipient or a stem cell or donor lymphocyte infusion donor (not recorded which). It is not recorded whose cells these are; they may come from a transplant donor. J is TRBJ2-1 and V is TRBV6-1; 7 positions match TRBD1. The specimen sequenced was blood, either unsorted or a sorted T cell fraction (not recorded which). CDR3 DNA: TGTGCCAGCAGTAACCCGGGACAGCCCTACAATGAGCAGTTCTTC. It specifies CASSNPGQPYNEQFF.